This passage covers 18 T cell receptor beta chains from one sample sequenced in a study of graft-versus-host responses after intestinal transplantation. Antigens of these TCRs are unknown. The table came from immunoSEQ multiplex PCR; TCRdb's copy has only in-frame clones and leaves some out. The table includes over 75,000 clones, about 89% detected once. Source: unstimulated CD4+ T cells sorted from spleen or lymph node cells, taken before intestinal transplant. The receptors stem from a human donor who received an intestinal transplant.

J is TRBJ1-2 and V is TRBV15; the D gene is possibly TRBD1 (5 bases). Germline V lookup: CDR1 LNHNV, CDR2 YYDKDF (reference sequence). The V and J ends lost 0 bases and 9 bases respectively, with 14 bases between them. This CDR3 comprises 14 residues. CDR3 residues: CATSRDRVDESYTF. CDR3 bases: TGTGCCACCAGCAGAGACAGGGTTGACGAAAGCTACACCTTC.

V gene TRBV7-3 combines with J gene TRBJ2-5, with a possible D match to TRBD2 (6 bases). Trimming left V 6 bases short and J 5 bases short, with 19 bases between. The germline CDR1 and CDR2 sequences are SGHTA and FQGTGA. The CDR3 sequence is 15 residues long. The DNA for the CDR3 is TGTGCCAGCAGTAGGACCGCCTCAGGGAGGGAGACCCAGTACTTC. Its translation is CASSRTASGRETQYF.

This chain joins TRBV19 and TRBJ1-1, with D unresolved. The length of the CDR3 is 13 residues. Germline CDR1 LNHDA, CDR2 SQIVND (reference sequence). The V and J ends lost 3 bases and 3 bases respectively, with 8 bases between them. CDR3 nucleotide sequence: TGTGCCAGTAGTATGGGCAGGTACACTGAAGCTTTCTTT. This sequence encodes CASSMGRYTEAFF. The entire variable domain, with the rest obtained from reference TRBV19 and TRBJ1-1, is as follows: DGGITQSPKYLFRKEGQNVTLSCEQNLNHDAMYWYRQDPGQGLRLIYYSQIVNDFQKGDIAEGYSVSREKKESFPLTVTSAQKNPTAFYLCASSMGRYTEAFFGQGTRLTVV.

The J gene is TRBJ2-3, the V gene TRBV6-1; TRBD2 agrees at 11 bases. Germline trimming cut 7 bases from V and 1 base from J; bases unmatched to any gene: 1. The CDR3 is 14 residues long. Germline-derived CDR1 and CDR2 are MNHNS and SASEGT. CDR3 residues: CASKLAGGTDTQYF. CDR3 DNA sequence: TGTGCCAGCAAACTAGCGGGAGGCACAGATACGCAGTATTTT.

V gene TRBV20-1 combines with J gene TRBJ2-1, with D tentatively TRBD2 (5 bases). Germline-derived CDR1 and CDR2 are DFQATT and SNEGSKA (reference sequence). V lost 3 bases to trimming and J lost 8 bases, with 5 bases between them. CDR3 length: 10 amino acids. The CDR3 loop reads CSASSDEQFF. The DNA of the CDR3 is TGCAGTGCTAGTAGCGATGAGCAGTTCTTC.

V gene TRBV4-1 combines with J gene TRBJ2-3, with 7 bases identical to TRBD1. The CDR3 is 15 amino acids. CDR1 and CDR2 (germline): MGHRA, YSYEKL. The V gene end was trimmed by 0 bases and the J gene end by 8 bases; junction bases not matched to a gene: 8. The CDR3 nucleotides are TGCGCCAGCAGCCAAGACAGGGGGTCTGGTGGTACGCAGTATTTT. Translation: CASSQDRGSGGTQYF.

CDR3 amino acids: CASSIIAVPGYNEQFF. The CDR3 DNA is TGCGCCAGCAGCATCATAGCGGTCCCGGGATACAATGAGCAGTTCTTC. The chain couples TRBV5-1 to TRBJ2-1; tentatively, D is TRBD2 (6 bases). Between the trimmed V and J ends, which lost 4 bases and 4 bases, there was a span of 18 bases. This CDR3 is 16 amino acids long. Looked up from germline, CDR1 is SGHRS and CDR2 is YFSETQ. The whole variable domain, filled in from reference TRBV5-1 and TRBJ2-1, reads KAGVTQTPRYLIKTRGQQVTLSCSPISGHRSVSWYQQTPGQGLQFLFEYFSETQRNKGNFPGRFSGRQFSNSRSEMNVSTLELGDSALYLCASSIIAVPGYNEQFFGPGTRLTVL.

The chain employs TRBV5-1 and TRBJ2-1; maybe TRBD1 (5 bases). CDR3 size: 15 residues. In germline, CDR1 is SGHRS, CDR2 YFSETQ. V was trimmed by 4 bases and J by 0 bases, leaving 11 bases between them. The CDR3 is CASSQGHFSYNEQFF. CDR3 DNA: TGCGCCAGCAGCCAGGGTCACTTCTCCTACAATGAGCAGTTCTTC.

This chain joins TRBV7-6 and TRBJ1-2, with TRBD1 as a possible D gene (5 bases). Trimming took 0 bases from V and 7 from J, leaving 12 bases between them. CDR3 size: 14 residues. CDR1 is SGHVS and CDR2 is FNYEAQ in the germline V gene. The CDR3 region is CASSLAQGAGGYTF. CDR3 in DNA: TGTGCCAGCAGCTTAGCGCAAGGGGCAGGTGGCTACACCTTC.

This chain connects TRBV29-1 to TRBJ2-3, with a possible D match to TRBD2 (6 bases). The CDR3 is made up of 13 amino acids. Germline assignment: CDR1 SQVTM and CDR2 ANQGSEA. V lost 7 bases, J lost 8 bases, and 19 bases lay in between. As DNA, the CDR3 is TGCAGCGCGCCCGGGACCATCGGGAGTACGCAGTATTTT. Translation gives CSAPGTIGSTQYF.

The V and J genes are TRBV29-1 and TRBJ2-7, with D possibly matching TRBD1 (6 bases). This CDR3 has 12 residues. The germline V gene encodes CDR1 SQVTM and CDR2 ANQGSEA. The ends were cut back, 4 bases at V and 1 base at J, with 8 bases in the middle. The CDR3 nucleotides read TGCAGCGTTGTAGGGGGTTCCTACGAGCAGTACTTC. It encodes CSVVGGSYEQYF.

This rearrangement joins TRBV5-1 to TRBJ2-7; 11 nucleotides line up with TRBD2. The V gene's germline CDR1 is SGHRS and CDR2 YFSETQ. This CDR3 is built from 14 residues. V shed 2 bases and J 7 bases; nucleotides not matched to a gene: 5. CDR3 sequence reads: CASSLLAGAGEQYF. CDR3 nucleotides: TGCGCCAGCAGCTTACTAGCGGGAGCTGGAGAGCAGTACTTC.

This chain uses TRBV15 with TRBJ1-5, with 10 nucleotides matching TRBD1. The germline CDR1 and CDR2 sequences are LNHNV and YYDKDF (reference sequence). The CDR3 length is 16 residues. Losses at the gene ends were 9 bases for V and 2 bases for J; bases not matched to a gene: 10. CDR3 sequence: CATRSGGTGGNQPQHF. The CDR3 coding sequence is TGTGCCACACGATCAGGCGGGACAGGGGGCAATCAGCCCCAGCATTTT. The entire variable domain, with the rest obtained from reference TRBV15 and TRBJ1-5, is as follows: DAMVIQNPRYQVTQFGKPVTLSCSQTLNHNVMYWYQQKSSQAPKLLFHYYDKDFNNEADTPDNFQSRRPNTSFCFLDIRSPGLGDTAMYLCATRSGGTGGNQPQHFGDGTRLSIL.

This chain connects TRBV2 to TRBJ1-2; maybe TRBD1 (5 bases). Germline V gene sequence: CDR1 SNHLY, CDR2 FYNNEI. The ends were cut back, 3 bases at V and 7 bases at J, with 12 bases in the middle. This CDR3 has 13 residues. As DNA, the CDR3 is TGTGCCAGCAGTGACGGGGGACGAAGTGGCTACACCTTC. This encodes CASSDGGRSGYTF.

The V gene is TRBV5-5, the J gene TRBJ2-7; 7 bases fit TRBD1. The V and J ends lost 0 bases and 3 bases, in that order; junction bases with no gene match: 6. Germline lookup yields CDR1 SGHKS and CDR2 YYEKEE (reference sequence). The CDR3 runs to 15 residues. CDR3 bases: TGTGCCAGCAGCTTGGGAGGGACAGAAGTCTACGAGCAGTACTTC. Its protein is CASSLGGTEVYEQYF.

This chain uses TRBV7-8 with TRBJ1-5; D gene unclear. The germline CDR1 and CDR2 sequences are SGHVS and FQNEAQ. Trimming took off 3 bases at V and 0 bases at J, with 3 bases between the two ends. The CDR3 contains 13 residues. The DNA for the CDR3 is TGTGCCAGCAGCTTTAATAGCAATCAGCCCCAGCATTTT. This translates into CASSFNSNQPQHF.

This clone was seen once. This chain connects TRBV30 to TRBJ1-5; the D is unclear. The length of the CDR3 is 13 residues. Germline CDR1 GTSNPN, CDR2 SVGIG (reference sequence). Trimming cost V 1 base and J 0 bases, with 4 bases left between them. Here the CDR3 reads CAWSDLSNQPQHF. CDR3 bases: TGTGCCTGGAGTGATCTTAGCAATCAGCCCCAGCATTTT. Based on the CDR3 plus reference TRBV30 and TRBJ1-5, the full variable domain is SQTIHQWPATLVQPVGSPLSLECTVEGTSNPNLYWYRQAAGRGLQLLFYSVGIGQISSEVPQNLSASRPQDRQFILSSKKLLLSDSGFYLCAWSDLSNQPQHFGDGTRLSIL.

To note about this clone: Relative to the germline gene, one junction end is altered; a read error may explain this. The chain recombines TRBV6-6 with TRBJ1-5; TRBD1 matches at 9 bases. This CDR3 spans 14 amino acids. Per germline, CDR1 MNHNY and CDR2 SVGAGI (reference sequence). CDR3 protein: CASSSGTGYQSQHF. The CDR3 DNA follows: TGTGCCAGCAGTTCCGGGACAGGGTATCAGTCCCAGCATTTT.